This record looks at one T cell receptor (beta chain) sequence and its context. This clone was counted between two and nine times. Its recognized antigen is unknown. No qualities accompany the bases; no much larger clone lies one base away. These data come from a study of cytomegalovirus exposure and HLA in healthy donors (dated by TCRdb to about 2017). Broadly, across the study: According to an earlier analysis of 550 to 700 of the donors, some 170 million T cells yielded over 90 million unique TCR beta sequences and about 300 Gb of sequence data. To decide whether each TCR beta V gene segment behaved as functional or pseudogenic, an earlier analysis of fewer than 750 of the donors relied on high-throughput TCR beta sequencing. Donor age, sex, ethnicity and CMV serostatus were collected together with the repertoire data. On average, 235,054 unique TCR beta nucleotide sequences were sequenced per donor among a few hundred genotyped donors of the cohort, with 15% to 20% of those sequences being non-productive. The study aimed to test whether signatures of past pathogen exposure could be identified by cataloging public T cell receptors. To predict cytomegalovirus infection status, the study combined high-throughput TCR immunosequencing, statistical association of individual TCRs with disease status, and machine learning. Typing coverage varied by locus: about 620-630 donors for A, B, C, DRB1 and DQB1; roughly 510 for DQA1; approximately 610 for DPA1; around 450 for DPB1. In the later analysis, no new phenotypic data were used to find candidate immune exposures; instead, reliance was placed on TCR beta sequences and their occurrence across donors. To study patterns of TCR occurrence, a later analysis re-analyzed previously published TCR beta repertoires from 550 to 800 donors and added high-resolution HLA genotyping. Along with the roughly 670-subject first cohort, a separate validation cohort of more than 90 different subjects was used. In a later genetic analysis, genome-wide SNP genotypes for about 55% of the 666 donors were used, and that subset was treated as a discovery cohort. The study used immunosequencing to profile the T cell repertoires of several hundred subjects and linked those repertoires to cytomegalovirus serostatus. Approximately 310 gigabases of sequencing data and 70 million to 100 million unique TCR sequences made up an early release that covered approximately 650 HLA-typed donors. Because of strong linkage in the cohort, roughly five DR-DQ haplotypes were treated as single units for association and clustering. The genetic ancestry cluster associated with self-reported Caucasian donors included 81% of the 398 genotyped donors. Class I and class II HLA loci were covered by the typing at four-digit resolution. Every discovery cohort repertoire had been produced on one sequencing platform.

Summary of the overall study and its limitations: A later analysis found that most CMV-associated TCR beta chains appeared HLA-restricted, with HLA associations seemingly driven largely by CMV exposure. In an earlier analysis of about 600 of the donors, most TCR beta V segments appeared in productive rearrangements about 87% or about 30% of the time, broadly matching IMGT annotations. In a later analysis, more than 15,000 TCR beta sequences were associated with specific HLA alleles at a false discovery rate of 0.05. Most TCR sequences were seen in very few donors, while some public TCRs were found in many individuals. The presence/absence analyses assumed that sequencing depth was roughly uniform across donors, and that assumption may not be true. The 87-base-pair reads could not distinguish some IMGT-functional V segments, including TRBV6-2 and TRBV6-3, so those segments were excluded. In a later analysis, the rate of TCR association differed among HLA loci, with DRB1 alleles having the most associated TCRs and HLA-C alleles having the fewest. Because HLA typing was missing for some donors at each locus, association tests included only the typed subset. When HLA alleles, especially DR and DQ, strongly co-occurred, attributing TCR associations to individual alleles was difficult. In both the original and validation cohorts, the classifier was reported to diagnose cytomegalovirus status with high specificity and sensitivity. This cohort had only TCR beta chains sequenced, and the lack of alpha or paired-chain data limited which features could be detected. Linkage disequilibrium might explain the correlated functional status among segregating V segments, but an unknown experimental factor could not be ruled out. A further reported finding was that TCR beta sequences accurately predicted the HLA-A and HLA-B alleles for most subjects in the first cohort. Because counts were too low, some 17 rarely observed V segments, including chromosome 9 orphons, were excluded from the earlier analysis of roughly 580 of the donors. V-gene and J-gene trimming of TCR beta chains was associated with a missense DCLRE1C variant in a later genetic analysis, and the association was replicated in an independent cohort. Compared with equally common non-associated chains, HLA-associated TCR beta chains in a later analysis were more clonally expanded and had lower generation probabilities. In the study, 164 TCR beta chains were listed as associated with cytomegalovirus. For the cohort, immune exposure information was limited to CMV serostatus. According to a later genetic analysis, donors in an Asian-associated ancestry cluster had fewer N-insertions in productive TCRs than the roughly 670-donor mean. According to the authors, the approach could potentially be generalized to other disease states and immunological phenotypes. The sequencing pipeline was judged likely to have produced a cluster of highly shared sequence variants as a technical artifact. In a later analysis, several top co-occurrence clusters were reported to appear linked to parvovirus B19, influenza, CMV and Epstein-Barr virus. In vitro tests confirmed that three of the cytomegalovirus-associated TCR beta chains recognize cytomegalovirus antigens.

The library was generated by the immunoSEQ multiplex PCR assay. For the multiplex PCR, a mixture combining 60 forward primers for TCR Vbeta segments and 13 reverse primers for TCR Jbeta segments was used. The CDR3 region of rearranged TCR beta genes was amplified from genomic DNA with a multiplex PCR assay. The Illumina HiSeq System was used to sequence the amplified TCR beta libraries as 87-base-pair reads. Concerning the study's data processing: In a later analysis, tens of millions of unique TCR beta chains were counted across the 690 or so repertoires, and roughly 11 million of these chains were shared by at least two donors. A nearest-neighbor algorithm error-corrected the raw reads and collapsed the reads into unique sequences, merging closely related sequences to remove PCR and sequencing errors. CDR3 sequences were aligned to IMGT reference sequences to assign V, D and J gene segments. For a sequence to be retained, a match of at least six nucleotides to both a V gene segment and a J gene segment was required. A rearrangement was called productive if the CDR3 had no stop codons and remained in frame with V and J, and every other rearrangement was called non-productive. Following IMGT convention, CDR3 was defined as the stretch from the second conserved V-encoded cysteine to the conserved J-encoded phenylalanine. The earlier analysis of roughly 590 of the donors excluded any sequence lacking an unambiguous match to a single V gene segment. An earlier analysis of fewer than 650 of the donors classified V segments as functional when productive rearrangements were above 56.7% and as segregating when the standard deviation between donors was above 5%. A statistical classification framework was developed to diagnose cytomegalovirus status using the catalog of TCR beta chain sequences. In a later analysis, TCR nucleotide sequences were compared against IMGT/GENE-DB human TR gene sequences so that V and J genes could be assigned. In a later analysis, CDR3 sequences and most-parsimonious VDJ recombination scenarios were assigned using the TCRdist pipeline. In a later analysis, every TCR beta chain was defined by the combination of its CDR3 amino acid sequence and its V-gene family, and reads without a unique V-gene family were dropped. To address suspected cross-contamination and a sequencing artifact, a later analysis removed 450 to 700 highly shared, low-generation-probability nucleotide sequences. For each public chain, a later analysis derived a clonal expansion index from normalized ranks of inferred template counts within each repertoire. In a later analysis, generation probabilities were computed with a VDJ recombination model fitted to out-of-frame rearrangements, and the resulting probabilities were checked against IGoR. Hypergeometric tests were used in a later analysis to score TCR-TCR, TCR-HLA and TCR-CMV co-occurrence, with a repertoire-size bias correction applied to the TCR pairs. To estimate false discovery rates, a later analysis permuted the HLA or CMV assignments 20 times. In a later analysis, co-occurring TCRs were grouped with DBSCAN, and TCRdist sequence similarity was added when clustering was performed within HLA-allele-positive subsets. Repertoires with fewer than 30,000 or more than 120,000 public chains were left out of co-occurrence clustering, as were a few repertoires with anomalous nucleotide sharing. In TCRdb, the immuneACCESS table is reduced to in-frame sequences with V and J assigned. These tables do not hold every clone; where another copy was compared, an unresolved V gene accounts for under half, and the others remain unexplained. V, J and clone size derive from that table, while D and trimming were established from the DNA sequence. This sample has 130,000 to 150,000 clones in its table, and 65% to 85% of those were observed once. The ten largest account for about 1% of the sample.

The CDR3 spans 16 residues, from the cysteine through the phenylalanine. Of all the DNA, just the CDR3 is kept, 48 bases in frame from base 1. The germline V gene gives CDR1 as SGHTA and CDR2 as FQGTGA. The germline ends are 9 bases apart after V is trimmed by 0 bases and J by 0 bases. The cohort comprised 666 healthy bone marrow donors. Cohort members were all nominally healthy when sampled, although unrecorded immune exposures were likely present. The donor tested CMV seronegative and was one of the 352 seronegative cohort members. Every donor gave a peripheral blood sample, and the peripheral blood mononuclear cells from that sample were used for TCR beta sequencing. Genomic DNA extraction from the blood cell samples was performed with the Qiagen DNeasy Blood Extraction Kit.

The sample was PBMCs. The source of this sequence is a man between 18 and 29 years old in good health and CMV-seronegative. This chain joins TRBV7-3 to TRBJ2-1, with TRBD1 as a weak D call on 6 bases. CDR3 loop: CASSLTQGGSYNEQFF. The sequence in DNA is TGTGCCAGCAGCTTAACTCAAGGGGGCTCCTACAATGAGCAGTTCTTC.